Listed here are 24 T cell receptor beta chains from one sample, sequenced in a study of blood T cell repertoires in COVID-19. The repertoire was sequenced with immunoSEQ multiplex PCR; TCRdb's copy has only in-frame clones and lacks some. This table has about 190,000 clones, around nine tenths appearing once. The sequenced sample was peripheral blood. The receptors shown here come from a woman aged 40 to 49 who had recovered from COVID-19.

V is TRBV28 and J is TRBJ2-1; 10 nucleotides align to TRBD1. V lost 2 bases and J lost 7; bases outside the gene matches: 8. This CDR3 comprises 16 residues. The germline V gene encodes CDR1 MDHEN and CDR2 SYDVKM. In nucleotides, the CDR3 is TGTGCCAGCAGTTTAATGAGACAGGGGGCGGGTAATGAGCAGTTCTTC. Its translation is CASSLMRQGAGNEQFF. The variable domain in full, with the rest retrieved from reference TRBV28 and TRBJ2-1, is DVKVTQSSRYLVKRTGEKVFLECVQDMDHENMFWYRQDPGLGLRLIYFSYDVKMKEKGDIPEGYSVSREKKERFSLILESASTNQTSMYLCASSLMRQGAGNEQFFGPGTRLTVL.

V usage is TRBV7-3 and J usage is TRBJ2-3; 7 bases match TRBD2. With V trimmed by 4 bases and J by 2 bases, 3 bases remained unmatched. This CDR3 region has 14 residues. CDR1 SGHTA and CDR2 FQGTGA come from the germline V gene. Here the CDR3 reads CASSWGLLTDTQYF. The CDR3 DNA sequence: TGTGCCAGCAGCTGGGGACTACTCACAGATACGCAGTATTTT. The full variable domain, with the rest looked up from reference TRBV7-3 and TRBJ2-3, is GAGVSQTPSNKVTEKGKYVELRCDPISGHTALYWYRQSLGQGPEFLIYFQGTGAADDSGLPNDRFFAVRPEGSVSTLKIQRTERGDSAVYLCASSWGLLTDTQYFGPGTRLTVL.

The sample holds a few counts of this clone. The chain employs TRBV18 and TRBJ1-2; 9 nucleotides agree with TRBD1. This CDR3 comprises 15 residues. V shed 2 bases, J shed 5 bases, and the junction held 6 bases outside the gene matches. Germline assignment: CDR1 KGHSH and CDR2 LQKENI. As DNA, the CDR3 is TGTGCCAGCTCACCAAGGACAGGGGATTGGTATGGCTACACCTTC. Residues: CASSPRTGDWYGYTF.

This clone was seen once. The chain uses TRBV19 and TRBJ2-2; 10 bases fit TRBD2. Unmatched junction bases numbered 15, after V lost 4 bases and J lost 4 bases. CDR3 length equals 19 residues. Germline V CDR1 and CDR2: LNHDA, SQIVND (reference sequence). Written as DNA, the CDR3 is TGTGCCAGTAGTACAAAACTAGCGGGAAGGGATCCGTTCACCGGGGAGCTGTTTTTT. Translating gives CASSTKLAGRDPFTGELFF.

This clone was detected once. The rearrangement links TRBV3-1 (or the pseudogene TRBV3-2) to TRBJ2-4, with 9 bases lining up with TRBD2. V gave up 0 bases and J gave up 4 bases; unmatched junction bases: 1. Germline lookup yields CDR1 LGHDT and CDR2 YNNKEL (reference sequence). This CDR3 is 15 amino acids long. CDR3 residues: CASSQDSGGKNIQYF. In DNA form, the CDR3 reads TGTGCCAGCAGCCAAGATAGCGGGGGTAAAAACATTCAGTACTTC.

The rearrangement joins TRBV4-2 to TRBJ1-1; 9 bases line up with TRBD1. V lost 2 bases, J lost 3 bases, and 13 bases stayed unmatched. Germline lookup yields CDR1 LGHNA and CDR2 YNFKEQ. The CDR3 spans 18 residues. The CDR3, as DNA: TGTGCCAGCAGCCAACCAAGGGGATCGACAGGGGGAGACACTGAAGCTTTCTTT. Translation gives CASSQPRGSTGGDTEAFF.

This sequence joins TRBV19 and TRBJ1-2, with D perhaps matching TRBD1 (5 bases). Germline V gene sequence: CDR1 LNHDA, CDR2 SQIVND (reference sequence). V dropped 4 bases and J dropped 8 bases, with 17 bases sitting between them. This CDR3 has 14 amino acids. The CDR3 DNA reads TGTGCCAGTAGTACCGCCGGGCCAGGGTACGGCTACACCTTC. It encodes CASSTAGPGYGYTF.

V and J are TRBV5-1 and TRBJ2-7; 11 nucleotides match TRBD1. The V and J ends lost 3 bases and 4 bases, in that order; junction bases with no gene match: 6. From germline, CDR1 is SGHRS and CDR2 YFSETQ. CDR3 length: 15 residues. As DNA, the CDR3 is TGCGCCAGCAGCTACCAGGACAGGGGGCAGTACGAGCAGTACTTC. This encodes CASSYQDRGQYEQYF.

The CDR3 protein is CAISARSSTDTQYF. The CDR3 region has the DNA TGTGCCATCAGCGCTAGGAGTAGCACAGATACGCAGTATTTT. The chain employs TRBV10-3 and TRBJ2-3; D ambiguous. CDR1 is ENHRY, CDR2 SYGVKD, per germline. The germline V and J ends were trimmed by 6 bases and 0 bases, with 10 bases remaining between them. This CDR3 has 14 residues.

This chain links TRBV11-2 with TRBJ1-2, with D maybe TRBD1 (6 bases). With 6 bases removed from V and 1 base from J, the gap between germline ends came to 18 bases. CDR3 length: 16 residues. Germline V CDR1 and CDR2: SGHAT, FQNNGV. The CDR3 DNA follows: TGTGCCAGCAGACGACTCCAGGGGAGTTTTAACTATGGCTACACCTTC. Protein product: CASRRLQGSFNYGYTF.

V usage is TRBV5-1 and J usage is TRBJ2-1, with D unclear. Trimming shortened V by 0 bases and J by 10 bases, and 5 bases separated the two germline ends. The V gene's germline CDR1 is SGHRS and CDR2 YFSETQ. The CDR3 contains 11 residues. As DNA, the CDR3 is TGCGCCAGCAGCTTGGCCATCGAGCAGTTCTTC. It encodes CASSLAIEQFF.

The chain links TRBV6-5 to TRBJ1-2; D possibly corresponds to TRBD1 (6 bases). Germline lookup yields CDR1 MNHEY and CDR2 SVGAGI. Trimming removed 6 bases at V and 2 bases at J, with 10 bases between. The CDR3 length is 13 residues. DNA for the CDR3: TGTGCCAGCAGACAGGACAGAAACTATGGCTACACCTTC. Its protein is CASRQDRNYGYTF.

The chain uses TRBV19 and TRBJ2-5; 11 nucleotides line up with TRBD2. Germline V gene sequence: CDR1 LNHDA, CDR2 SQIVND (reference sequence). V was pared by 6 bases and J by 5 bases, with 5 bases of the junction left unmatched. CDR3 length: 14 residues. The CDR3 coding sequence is TGTGCCAGTAGAGTACTAGCGGGAGCGGAGACCCAGTACTTC. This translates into CASRVLAGAETQYF.

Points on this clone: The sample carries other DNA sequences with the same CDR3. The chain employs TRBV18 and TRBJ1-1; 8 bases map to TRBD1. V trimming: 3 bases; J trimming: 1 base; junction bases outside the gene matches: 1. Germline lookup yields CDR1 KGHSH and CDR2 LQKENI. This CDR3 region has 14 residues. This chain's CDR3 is CASSPDRGNTEAFF. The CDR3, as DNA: TGTGCCAGCTCACCCGACAGGGGGAACACTGAAGCTTTCTTT.

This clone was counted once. In DNA form, the CDR3 reads TGTGCCAGCAGCAGACTAGGACCGGGCATTCAGTACTTC. Amino acid sequence: CASSRLGPGIQYF. The J gene is TRBJ2-4, the V gene TRBV21-1; the table's D call TRBD2 went unverified against the DNA. TRBV21-1 is noted as a pseudogene. This CDR3 contains 13 residues.

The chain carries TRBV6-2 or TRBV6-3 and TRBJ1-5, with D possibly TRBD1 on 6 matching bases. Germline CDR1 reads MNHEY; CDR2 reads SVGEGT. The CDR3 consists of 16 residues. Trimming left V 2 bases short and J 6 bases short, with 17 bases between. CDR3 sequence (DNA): TGTGCCAGCAGTTACGCAGGGGTTGTTCTGTTTCAGCCCCAGCATTTT. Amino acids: CASSYAGVVLFQPQHF.

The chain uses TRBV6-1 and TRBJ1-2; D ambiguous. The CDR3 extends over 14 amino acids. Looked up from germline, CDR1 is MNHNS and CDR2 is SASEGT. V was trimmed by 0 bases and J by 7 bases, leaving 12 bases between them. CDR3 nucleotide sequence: TGTGCCAGCAGTGAAGCGCTTCGGGGAGGTGGCTACACCTTC. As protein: CASSEALRGGGYTF.

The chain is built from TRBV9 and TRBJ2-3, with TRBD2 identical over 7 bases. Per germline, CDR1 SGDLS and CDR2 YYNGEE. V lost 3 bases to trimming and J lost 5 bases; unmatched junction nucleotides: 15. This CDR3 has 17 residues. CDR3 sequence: CASSAIGAGESVDTQYF. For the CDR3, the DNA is TGTGCCAGCAGCGCGATAGGGGCGGGAGAGTCGGTAGATACGCAGTATTTT. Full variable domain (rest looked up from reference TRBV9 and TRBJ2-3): DSGVTQTPKHLITATGQRVTLRCSPRSGDLSVYWYQQSLDQGLQFLIQYYNGEERAKGNILERFSAQQFPDLHSELNLSSLELGDSALYFCASSAIGAGESVDTQYFGPGTRLTVL.

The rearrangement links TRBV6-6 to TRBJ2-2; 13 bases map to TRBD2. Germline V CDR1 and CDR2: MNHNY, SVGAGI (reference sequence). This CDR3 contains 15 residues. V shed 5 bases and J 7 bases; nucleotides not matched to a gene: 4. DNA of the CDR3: TGTGCCAGCAGTAGGACTAGCGGGAGTCTCGGGGAGCTGTTTTTT. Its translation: CASSRTSGSLGELFF.

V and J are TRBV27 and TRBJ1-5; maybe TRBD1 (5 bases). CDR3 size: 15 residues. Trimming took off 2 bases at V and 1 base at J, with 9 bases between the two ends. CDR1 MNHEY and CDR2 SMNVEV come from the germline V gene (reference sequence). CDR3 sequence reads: CASSLIGGSNQPQHF. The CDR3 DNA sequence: TGTGCCAGCAGTTTAATTGGGGGGAGCAATCAGCCCCAGCATTTT.

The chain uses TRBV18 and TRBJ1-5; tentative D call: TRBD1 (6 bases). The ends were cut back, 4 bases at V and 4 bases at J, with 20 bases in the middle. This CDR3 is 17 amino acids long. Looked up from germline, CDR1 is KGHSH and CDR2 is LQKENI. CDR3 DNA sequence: TGTGCCAGCTCACAACCGGGGGGGGCCACGTCTAATCAGCCCCAGCATTTT. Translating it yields CASSQPGGATSNQPQHF.

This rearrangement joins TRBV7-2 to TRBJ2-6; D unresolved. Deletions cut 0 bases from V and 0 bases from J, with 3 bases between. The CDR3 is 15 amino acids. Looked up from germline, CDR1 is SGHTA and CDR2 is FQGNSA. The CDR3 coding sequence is TGTGCCAGCAGCTTAGCCCTCTCTGGGGCCAACGTCCTGACTTTC. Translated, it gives CASSLALSGANVLTF.

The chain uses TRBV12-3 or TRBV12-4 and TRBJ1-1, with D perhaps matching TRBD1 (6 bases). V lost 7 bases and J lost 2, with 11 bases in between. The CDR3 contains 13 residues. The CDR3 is CASTSDSNTEAFF. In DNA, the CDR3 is TGTGCCAGCACCTCGGACAGTAACACTGAAGCTTTCTTT.

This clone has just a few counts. CDR3 DNA: TGTGCCAGCAGCCCCGGACAGGGGAACTATGGCTACACCTTC. Its translation is CASSPGQGNYGYTF. This chain joins TRBV3-1 (or the pseudogene TRBV3-2) and TRBJ1-2, with TRBD1 matching over 9 bases. From germline, CDR1 is LGHDT and CDR2 YNNKEL (reference sequence). Germline trimming cut 4 bases from V and 2 bases from J; bases unmatched to any gene: 2. This CDR3 region has 14 residues.